Presented here are 2 T cell receptor beta chains from one specimen sequenced in a study of blood T cell repertoires in COVID-19 (dated by TCRdb to about 2020). The receptor library was made with the immunoSEQ multiplex PCR assay. TCRdb re-hosts the immuneACCESS table, in-frame sequences only. Its copies lack some clones; in the studies checked, an unresolved V gene accounts for under half of them, and the cause for the rest is not known. The sample table holds some 300,000 clones, of which more than 80% were seen once. The leading ten clones occupy about 6% of the sample. Sequencing was carried out using peripheral blood. These receptors came from a woman aged 45-65 years with COVID-19, enrolled during active disease.

This clone is a singleton in its sample. The V and J genes are TRBV7-6 and TRBJ2-3, with TRBD1 identical over 7 bases. J gave up 2 bases and V 5 bases, and 10 bases lay outside the gene matches. In germline, CDR1 is SGHVS, CDR2 FNYEAQ. This CDR3 contains 16 residues. CDR3 in amino acids: CASSPNRGSYTDTQYF. The CDR3 region has the DNA TGTGCCAGCAGCCCAAACAGGGGCTCGTACACAGATACGCAGTATTTT.

The chain couples TRBV29-1 to TRBJ1-3, with 7 bases lining up with TRBD1. This CDR3 contains 15 residues. J lost 0 bases, V lost 6 bases, and 8 bases had no gene match. Germline V gives CDR1 SQVTM, CDR2 ANQGSEA. Here the CDR3 reads CSVATGFYSGNTIYF. DNA of the CDR3: TGCAGCGTAGCGACAGGGTTTTACTCTGGAAACACCATATATTTT. The entire variable domain, with the rest obtained from reference TRBV29-1 and TRBJ1-3, is as follows: SAVISQKPSRDICQRGTSLTIQCQVDSQVTMMFWYRQQPGQSLTLIATANQGSEATYESGFVIDKFPISRPNLTFSTLTVSNMSPEDSSIYLCSVATGFYSGNTIYFGEGSWLTVV.